This T cell receptor beta chain appears in the sequencing data of a study of brain T cells in children with intractable seizures. Whole-study findings and limits: Viral specificity was inferred only from CDR3 similarity; HCMV serostatus was unknown. Pre- and post-surgery blood differed in depth, so pre-surgery absences may be undersampling.

A single count supports this clone. Its matching antigen is unknown. Clones were read by immunoSEQ multiplex PCR, and TCRdb kept only the in-frame ones, dropping some. The sample lists hundreds of thousands of clones, about 93% occurring once. Indicated time point: blood from clinic visit 5 months post-surgery; TSC patient then seizure free. Surgery cases with the highest brain T cell transcript signatures were chosen for sequencing. Pre-surgery treatment included at least one anti-epileptic drug. Sequences were derived from peripheral blood, sampled roughly 5 months after surgery. This receptor was taken from a boy less than two years old with tuberous sclerosis and intractable seizures.

In DNA form, the CDR3 reads TGTGCCAGCAGTCGGGACAGCGACGACACTGAAGCTTTCTTT. It codes for CASSRDSDDTEAFF. The rearrangement links TRBV5-4 to TRBJ1-1, with 7 bases fitting TRBD1. Germline loops: CDR1 SGHNT, CDR2 YYREEE (reference sequence). The CDR3 length is 14 residues. J lost 3 bases, V lost 5 bases, and 7 bases had no gene match.